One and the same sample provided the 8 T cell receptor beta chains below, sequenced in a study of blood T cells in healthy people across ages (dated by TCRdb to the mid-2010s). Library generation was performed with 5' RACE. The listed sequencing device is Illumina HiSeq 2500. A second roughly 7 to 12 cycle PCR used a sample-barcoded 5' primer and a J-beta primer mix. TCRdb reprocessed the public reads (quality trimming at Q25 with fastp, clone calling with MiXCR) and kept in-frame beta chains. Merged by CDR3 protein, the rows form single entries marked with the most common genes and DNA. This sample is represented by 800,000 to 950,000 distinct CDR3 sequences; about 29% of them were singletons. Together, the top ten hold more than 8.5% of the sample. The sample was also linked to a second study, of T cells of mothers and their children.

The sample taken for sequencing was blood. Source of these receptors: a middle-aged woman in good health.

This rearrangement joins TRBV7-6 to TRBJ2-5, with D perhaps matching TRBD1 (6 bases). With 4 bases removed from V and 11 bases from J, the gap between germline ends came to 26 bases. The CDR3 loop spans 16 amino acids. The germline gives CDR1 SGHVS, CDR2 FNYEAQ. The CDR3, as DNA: TGTGCCAGCAGCTCCTTCGGCAGGGGCGCGGCAGAGGTGCAGTACTTC. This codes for CASSSFGRGAAEVQYF.

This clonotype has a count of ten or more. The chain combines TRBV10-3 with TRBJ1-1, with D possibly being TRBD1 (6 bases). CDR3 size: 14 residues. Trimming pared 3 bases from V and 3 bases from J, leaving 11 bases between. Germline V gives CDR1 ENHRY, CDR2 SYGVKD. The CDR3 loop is CAISDLEGDTEAFF. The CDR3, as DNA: TGTGCCATCAGTGACCTCGAGGGGGACACTGAAGCTTTCTTT.

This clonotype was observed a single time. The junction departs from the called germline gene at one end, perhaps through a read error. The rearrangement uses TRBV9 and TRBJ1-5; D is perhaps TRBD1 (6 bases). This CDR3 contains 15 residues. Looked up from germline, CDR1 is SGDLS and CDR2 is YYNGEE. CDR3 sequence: CACSVGGVDNQPQHF. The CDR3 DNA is TGTGCCTGCAGCGTAGGGGGAGTGGACAATCAGCCCCAGCATTTT. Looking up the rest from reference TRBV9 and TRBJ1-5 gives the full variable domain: DSGVTQTPKHLITATGQRVTLRCSPRSGDLSVYWYQQSLDQGLQFLIQYYNGEERAKGNILERFSAQQFPDLHSELNLSSLELGDSALYFCACSVGGVDNQPQHFGDGTRLSIL.

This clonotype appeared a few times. The CDR3 DNA is TGTGCCTGGAGTTCTACAGGGCCCTGGACAGGTAGCATTCAGTACTTC. Its translation: CAWSSTGPWTGSIQYF. The chain is built from TRBV30 and TRBJ2-4; 7 nucleotides align to TRBD1. This CDR3 spans 16 amino acids. The V gene's germline CDR1 is GTSNPN and CDR2 SVGIG (reference sequence). The junction had 16 bases not matched to a gene; V was cut back by 2 bases and J by 9 bases.

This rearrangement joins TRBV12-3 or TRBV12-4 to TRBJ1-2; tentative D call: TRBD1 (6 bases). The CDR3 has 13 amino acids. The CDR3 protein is CSSWGLSNYGYTF. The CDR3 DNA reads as TGTTCGAGCTGGGGGCTTTCCAACTATGGCTACACCTTC.

For the CDR3, the DNA is TGTGCCAGCACCTTGCCGGGGGCGCGAAATGAGCAGTTCTTC. This sequence encodes CASTLPGARNEQFF. The genes are TRBV6-1 and TRBJ2-1; the D call may be TRBD1 or TRBD2 (6 bases each). This CDR3 is 14 amino acids long. Deletions cut 7 bases from V and 7 bases from J, with 17 bases between. From germline, CDR1 is MNHNS and CDR2 SASEGT.

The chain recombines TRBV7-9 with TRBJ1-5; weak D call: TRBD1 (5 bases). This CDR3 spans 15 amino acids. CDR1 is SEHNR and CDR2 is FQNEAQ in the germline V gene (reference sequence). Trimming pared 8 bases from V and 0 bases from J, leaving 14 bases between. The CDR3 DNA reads TGTGCCAGCTCCGAGGGACGGTATAGCAATCAGCCCCAGCATTTT. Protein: CASSEGRYSNQPQHF.

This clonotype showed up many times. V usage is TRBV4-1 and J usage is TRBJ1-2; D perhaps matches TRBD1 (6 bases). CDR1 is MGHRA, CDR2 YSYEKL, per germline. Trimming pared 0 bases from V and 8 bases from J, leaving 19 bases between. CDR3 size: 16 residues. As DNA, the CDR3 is TGCGCCAGCAGCCAAGATCTTTCTCCAGGGGCGGAAGGCTACACCTTC. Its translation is CASSQDLSPGAEGYTF.